The 28 T cell receptor beta chains presented below share a single source sample, sequenced in a study of T cells in Graves' hyperthyroidism and ophthalmopathy. RNA transcripts served as the template for amplifying TCR beta CDR3 regions. When the TCR CDR3 underwent first-round RT-PCR, the HTBI primer set was used. Each CDR3 protein is one row after TCRdb ran MiXCR on the multiplex PCR reads. Of a few hundred thousand distinct CDR3 sequences in the sample, 15% to 19% were seen once. Sequencing used blood. These receptors all stem from a woman between 18 and 29 years old with Graves' hyperthyroidism that later progressed to Graves' ophthalmopathy.

There are many counts of this clonotype. V is TRBV20-1 and J is TRBJ1-5; 7 bases are shared with TRBD1. CDR1 is DFQATT, CDR2 SNEGSKA, per germline (reference sequence). V lost 3 bases to trimming and J lost 4 bases; unmatched junction nucleotides: 9. This CDR3 is 15 amino acids long. CDR3 sequence reads: CSARYGQAKNQPQHF. The DNA of the CDR3 is TGCAGTGCTAGGTACGGACAGGCGAAAAATCAGCCCCAGCATTTT.

This clonotype was picked up many times. This chain joins TRBV11-3 and TRBJ1-1; D unresolved. The CDR3 length is 13 residues. Germline lookup yields CDR1 SGHNT and CDR2 YENEEA. The V gene lost 2 bases and the J gene lost 1 base, with 5 bases spanning the gap. The CDR3 sequence is CASSLRQNTEAFF. The DNA for the CDR3 is TGTGCCAGCAGCTTACGACAGAACACTGAAGCTTTCTTT.

The V call is TRBV7-9, the J call TRBJ1-1; D gene uncertain. The CDR3 runs 13 residues. CDR1 is SEHNR, CDR2 FQNEAQ, per germline (reference sequence). Trimming removed 1 base at V and 6 bases at J, with 9 bases between. CDR3 in DNA: TGTGCCAGCAGCTTAGGGGCGACCGCTGAAGCTTTCTTT. It yields the protein CASSLGATAEAFF. Full variable domain (missing parts from reference TRBV7-9 and TRBJ1-1): DTGVSQNPRHKITKRGQNVTFRCDPISEHNRLYWYRQTLGQGPEFLTYFQNEAQLEKSRLLSDRFSAERPKGSFSTLEIQRTEQGDSAMYLCASSLGATAEAFFGQGTRLTVV.

The chain uses TRBV20-1 and TRBJ2-1, with 14 bases that match TRBD2. The length of the CDR3 is 18 residues. The junction had 16 bases not matched to a gene; V was cut back by 5 bases and J by 7 bases. Germline V gene data show CDR1 as DFQATT and CDR2 as SNEGSKA (reference sequence). The CDR3 loop reads CSAEPIPGLAGEGNEQFF. CDR3 nucleotides: TGCAGTGCTGAGCCCATCCCGGGACTAGCGGGAGAGGGGAATGAGCAGTTCTTC.

This clonotype was detected only a few times. The genes are TRBV7-3 and TRBJ2-1; D gene unclear. Germline CDR1 is SGHTA and CDR2 is FQGTGA. With 2 bases removed from V and 7 bases from J, the gap between germline ends came to 21 bases. CDR3 length equals 17 residues. CDR3 sequence: CASSLFPSEHSRNEQFF. CDR3 nucleotide sequence: TGTGCCAGCAGCTTATTCCCCAGCGAGCATAGTCGGAATGAGCAGTTCTTC.

The chain employs TRBV4-3 and TRBJ2-7; the match to TRBD2 covers 14 bases. The CDR3 contains 17 residues. Germline lookup yields CDR1 LGHNA and CDR2 YSLEER. V lost 5 bases and J lost 3; bases outside the gene matches: 9. The CDR3: CASSAGTSGSNYYEQYF. The CDR3 DNA reads TGCGCCAGCAGCGCCGGGACTAGCGGGAGCAATTACTACGAGCAGTACTTC.

The chain employs TRBV18 and TRBJ2-3, with TRBD2 as a possible D gene (6 bases). The CDR3 consists of 16 residues. The germline CDR1 and CDR2 sequences are KGHSH and LQKENI. The V end lost 4 bases, the J end lost 0 bases, and 14 bases lay between the germline ends. In DNA, the CDR3 is TGTGCCAGCTCACTGTCGGGCGGGGATAGCACAGATACGCAGTATTTT. Its protein is CASSLSGGDSTDTQYF.

This chain joins TRBV20-1 and TRBJ2-1, with D maybe TRBD2 (5 bases). V lost 3 bases to trimming and J lost 0 bases, with 9 bases between them. The CDR3 extends over 14 amino acids. The germline CDR1 and CDR2 sequences are DFQATT and SNEGSKA (reference sequence). The CDR3 is CSARSGSSYNEQFF. The CDR3 nucleotides are TGCAGTGCTAGGTCGGGGAGCTCCTACAATGAGCAGTTCTTC.

At least ten counts were recorded for this clonotype. The rearrangement links TRBV28 to TRBJ1-1, with D maybe TRBD1 (6 bases). The germline gives CDR1 MDHEN, CDR2 SYDVKM. CDR3 size: 14 residues. Trimming took 1 base from V and 5 from J, leaving 11 bases between them. Written as DNA, the CDR3 is TGTGCCAGCAGTTTATCATTAGGGGGGACTGAAGCTTTCTTT. Protein product: CASSLSLGGTEAFF.

This clonotype has just a few counts. V usage is TRBV2 and J usage is TRBJ2-3; TRBD2 might be the D (5 bases). The CDR3 covers 17 residues. The V end lost 8 bases, the J end lost 0 bases, and 21 bases lay between the germline ends. Germline V gene sequence: CDR1 SNHLY, CDR2 FYNNEI. The chain's CDR3 is CASGVVVRTSSTDTQYF. CDR3 DNA: TGTGCCAGCGGGGTTGTGGTCCGGACTTCTAGCACAGATACGCAGTATTTT.

In this sample, this clonotype turned up many times. This chain connects TRBV7-2 to TRBJ2-7; tentatively, D is TRBD1 (5 bases). CDR1 and CDR2 from the germline V gene are SGHTA and FQGNSA. This CDR3 region has 15 residues. Trimming stripped 5 bases from V and 2 bases from J, with 16 bases between. The CDR3 region is CASSPPDLGAYEQYF. CDR3 nucleotide sequence: TGTGCCAGCAGCCCTCCGGACCTAGGGGCCTACGAGCAGTACTTC.

This clonotype occurred many times. This chain uses TRBV6-1 with TRBJ2-1, with a possible D match to TRBD2 (6 bases). Trimming cost V 1 base and J 8 bases, with 15 bases left between them. The CDR3 length is 15 residues. From germline, CDR1 is MNHNS and CDR2 SASEGT. CDR3 DNA: TGTGCCAGCAGTGAAGTCCTAGCGTGGCAACATGAGCAGTTCTTC. Translation: CASSEVLAWQHEQFF.

Only a few counts were recorded for this clonotype. The chain is built from TRBV15 and TRBJ1-1, with 10 bases fitting TRBD1. The J segment lost 7 bases and the V segment lost 3 bases, leaving 8 bases of the junction unmatched. This CDR3 is 15 amino acids long. Looked up from germline, CDR1 is LNHNV and CDR2 is YYDKDF (reference sequence). CDR3 protein: CATSSPGQGIFEAFF. In DNA form, the CDR3 reads TGTGCCACCAGCAGCCCGGGACAGGGGATCTTTGAAGCTTTCTTT.

This clonotype has ten or more counts. V is TRBV11-3 and J is TRBJ2-5; no firm D call. Trimming pared 0 bases from V and 5 bases from J, leaving 10 bases between. The CDR3 loop spans 14 amino acids. CDR1 is SGHNT, CDR2 YENEEA, per germline. CDR3 in DNA: TGTGCCAGCAGCTTAGATCTTTGGGGTGAGACCCAGTACTTC. Its protein product is CASSLDLWGETQYF.

This chain joins TRBV6-2 or TRBV6-3 and TRBJ1-1, with D tentatively TRBD1 (5 bases). The V end was cut by 4 bases, the J end by 2 bases, with 17 bases between. The CDR3 runs 16 residues. CDR1 MNHEY and CDR2 SVGEGT come from the germline V gene. The CDR3 is CASSWVGGPVNTEAFF. CDR3 sequence (DNA): TGTGCCAGCAGTTGGGTTGGGGGACCCGTAAACACTGAAGCTTTCTTT.

This clonotype has at least ten counts. V and J are TRBV7-9 and TRBJ2-5, with 9 bases lining up with TRBD1. The CDR3 runs to 16 residues. The germline CDR1 and CDR2 sequences are SEHNR and FQNEAQ (reference sequence). The V and J ends lost 5 bases and 4 bases, in that order; junction bases with no gene match: 11. CDR3 nucleotide sequence: TGTGCCAGCAGCCAACGGACAGGGGCCGACCGAGAGACCCAGTACTTC. Translating it yields CASSQRTGADRETQYF.

In regard to this clonotype: Possible read error: a much larger clone is one base away. The chain is built from TRBV19 and TRBJ1-5, with no clear D. Germline lookup yields CDR1 LNHDA and CDR2 SQIVND (reference sequence). This CDR3 is 15 amino acids long. As DNA, the CDR3 is TGTGTCAGCCTGGATCAGCTTTATAGCAATCAGCCCCAGCATTTT. Its translation is CVSLDQLYSNQPQHF.

This clonotype has a count of ten or more. The chain uses TRBV7-3 and TRBJ2-1; D call uncertain. This CDR3 has 13 amino acids. The V gene's germline CDR1 is SGHTA and CDR2 FQGTGA. Trimming cost V 2 bases and J 9 bases, with 11 bases left between them. For the CDR3, the DNA is TGTGCCAGCAGCTTATCCCTATCCACTGAGCAGTTCTTC. It encodes CASSLSLSTEQFF.

The V gene is TRBV20-1, the J gene TRBJ2-3, with 11 bases that match TRBD2. With V trimmed by 6 bases and J by 5 bases, 10 bases remained unmatched. Germline V CDR1 and CDR2: DFQATT, SNEGSKA (reference sequence). This CDR3 spans 15 amino acids. The CDR3 coding sequence is TGCAGTGCCCCAGTACTAGCGGGAGCTGGAGATACGCAGTATTTT. This gives the protein CSAPVLAGAGDTQYF.

This clonotype was detected many times. The chain recombines TRBV28 with TRBJ2-2; D not certain. Germline V CDR1 and CDR2: MDHEN, SYDVKM. This CDR3 has 15 residues. V dropped 6 bases and J dropped 1 base, with 12 bases sitting between them. The CDR3 DNA follows: TGTGCCAGCAGCCTAGGCGGTCTGAACACCGGGGAGCTGTTTTTT. Translating gives CASSLGGLNTGELFF.

A few counts support this clonotype. V gene TRBV7-6 combines with J gene TRBJ2-7; 7 positions agree with TRBD2. Germline CDR1 reads SGHVS; CDR2 reads FNYEAQ. The CDR3 is 15 residues long. Germline trimming cut 2 bases from V and 4 bases from J; bases unmatched to any gene: 8. The CDR3 coding sequence is TGTGCCAGCAGCTTAACAGGACTAGAAGCATACGAGCAGTACTTC. Translating gives CASSLTGLEAYEQYF.

This clonotype was detected ten times or more. The genes are TRBV3-1 and TRBJ1-1; D is possibly TRBD1 (5 bases). Trimming cost V 1 base and J 4 bases, with 13 bases left between them. CDR3 length: 15 amino acids. Germline CDR1 is LGHDT and CDR2 is YNNKEL (reference sequence). DNA for the CDR3: TGTGCCAGCAGCCAAGGGGGTATGGGGCTCACTGAAGCTTTCTTT. Amino acid sequence: CASSQGGMGLTEAFF.

In this sample, this clonotype turned up many times. The gene calls are TRBV3-2 and TRBJ2-5; the table's D call of TRBD2 was not tested on the DNA. TRBV3-2 is designated a pseudogene. This CDR3 has 16 residues. CDR3 loop: CASSQGLAGNGETQYF. CDR3 in DNA: TGTGCCAGCAGCCAAGGACTAGCGGGGAATGGGGAGACCCAGTACTTC.

This clonotype has a handful of counts. This chain connects TRBV20-1 to TRBJ2-7, with a possible D match to TRBD2 (6 bases). The CDR3 loop spans 13 amino acids. Germline lookup yields CDR1 DFQATT and CDR2 SNEGSKA (reference sequence). Trimming took 0 bases from V and 7 from J, leaving 13 bases between them. CDR3 loop: CSARDPGVWEQYF. The CDR3 nucleotides are TGCAGTGCTAGAGATCCGGGGGTCTGGGAGCAGTACTTC.

This clonotype was seen many times. The chain joins TRBV29-1 to TRBJ2-3; 7 bases align to TRBD2. Germline V gene lookup returns CDR1 SQVTM and CDR2 ANQGSEA. The CDR3 consists of 14 residues. J was trimmed by 8 bases and V by 1 base; bases with no gene match: 9. CDR3 amino acids: CSVEARERALTQYF. In DNA form, the CDR3 reads TGCAGCGTTGAAGCGCGGGAGAGGGCCCTTACGCAGTATTTT.

In its sample, this clonotype was seen a few times. The chain is built from TRBV10-3 and TRBJ2-5, with 7 nucleotides matching TRBD1. J gave up 4 bases and V 2 bases, and 10 bases lay outside the gene matches. The CDR3 runs 16 residues. Germline V gene sequence: CDR1 ENHRY, CDR2 SYGVKD. CDR3 in DNA: TGTGCCATCAGTGAGACGCCGGGACAGCCGGGAGAGACCCAGTACTTC. This translates into CAISETPGQPGETQYF.

This chain uses TRBV12-3 or TRBV12-4 with TRBJ2-7, with a weak D call TRBD1 (6 bases). The CDR3 extends over 14 amino acids. V dropped 7 bases and J dropped 2 bases, with 15 bases sitting between them. CDR3 in DNA: TGTGCCAGCACCACCGTCAGGGGCACCTACGAGCAGTACTTC. Its translation: CASTTVRGTYEQYF.

The J gene is TRBJ2-5, the V gene TRBV28; 9 bases line up with TRBD1. The CDR3 contains 16 residues. Germline V gives CDR1 MDHEN, CDR2 SYDVKM. Germline trimming cut 2 bases from V and 4 bases from J; bases unmatched to any gene: 8. This CDR3 reads CASSLSPTGGGETQYF. CDR3 nucleotides: TGTGCCAGCAGTTTAAGCCCGACAGGGGGGGGAGAGACCCAGTACTTC.